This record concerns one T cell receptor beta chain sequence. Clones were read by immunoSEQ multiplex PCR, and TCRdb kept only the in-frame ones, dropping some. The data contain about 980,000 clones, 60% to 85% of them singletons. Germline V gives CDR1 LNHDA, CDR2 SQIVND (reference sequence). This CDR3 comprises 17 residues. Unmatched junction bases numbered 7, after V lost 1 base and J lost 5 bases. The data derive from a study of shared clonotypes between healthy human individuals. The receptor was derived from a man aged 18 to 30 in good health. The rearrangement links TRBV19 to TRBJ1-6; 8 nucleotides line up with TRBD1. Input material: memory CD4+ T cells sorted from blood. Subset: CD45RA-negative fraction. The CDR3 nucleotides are TGTGCCAGTAGTATAGCGGGACAGGTGTTGGATAATTCACCCCTCCACTTT. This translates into CASSIAGQVLDNSPLHF.